The sequence of this T cell receptor beta chain was determined in a study of blood T cell repertoires in COVID-19. About the research overall: Acute-phase and convalescent COVID-19 samples originated in the United States, Italy and Spain. T cells, B-cell-depleted T cells, or PBMCs supplied cDNA or gDNA.

This clone was found a few times. Original handling: Reference gene primers were amplified, and this amplification served to estimate nucleated cell counts. Profiled with immunoSEQ multiplex PCR; TCRdb holds only in-frame clones, not every one. That table supplies the V and J calls and clone size; D and trimming were determined from the DNA. There are roughly 290,000 clones in the sample; around 87% occur only once, and 7.8% lies in the top ten. The receptor's source is a woman between 50 and 59 years old who had recovered from COVID-19. Sequencing input: peripheral blood.

The CDR3 loop reads CASSEEQGSDEQFF. In DNA form, the CDR3 reads TGTGCCAGCAGTGAGGAACAGGGATCAGATGAGCAGTTCTTC. The rearrangement joins TRBV6-4 to TRBJ2-1, with a weak D call TRBD1 (6 bases). The CDR3 is 14 amino acids. V was cut by 3 bases and J by 8 bases, with 14 bases left in between. The germline gives CDR1 MRHNA, CDR2 SNTAGT.